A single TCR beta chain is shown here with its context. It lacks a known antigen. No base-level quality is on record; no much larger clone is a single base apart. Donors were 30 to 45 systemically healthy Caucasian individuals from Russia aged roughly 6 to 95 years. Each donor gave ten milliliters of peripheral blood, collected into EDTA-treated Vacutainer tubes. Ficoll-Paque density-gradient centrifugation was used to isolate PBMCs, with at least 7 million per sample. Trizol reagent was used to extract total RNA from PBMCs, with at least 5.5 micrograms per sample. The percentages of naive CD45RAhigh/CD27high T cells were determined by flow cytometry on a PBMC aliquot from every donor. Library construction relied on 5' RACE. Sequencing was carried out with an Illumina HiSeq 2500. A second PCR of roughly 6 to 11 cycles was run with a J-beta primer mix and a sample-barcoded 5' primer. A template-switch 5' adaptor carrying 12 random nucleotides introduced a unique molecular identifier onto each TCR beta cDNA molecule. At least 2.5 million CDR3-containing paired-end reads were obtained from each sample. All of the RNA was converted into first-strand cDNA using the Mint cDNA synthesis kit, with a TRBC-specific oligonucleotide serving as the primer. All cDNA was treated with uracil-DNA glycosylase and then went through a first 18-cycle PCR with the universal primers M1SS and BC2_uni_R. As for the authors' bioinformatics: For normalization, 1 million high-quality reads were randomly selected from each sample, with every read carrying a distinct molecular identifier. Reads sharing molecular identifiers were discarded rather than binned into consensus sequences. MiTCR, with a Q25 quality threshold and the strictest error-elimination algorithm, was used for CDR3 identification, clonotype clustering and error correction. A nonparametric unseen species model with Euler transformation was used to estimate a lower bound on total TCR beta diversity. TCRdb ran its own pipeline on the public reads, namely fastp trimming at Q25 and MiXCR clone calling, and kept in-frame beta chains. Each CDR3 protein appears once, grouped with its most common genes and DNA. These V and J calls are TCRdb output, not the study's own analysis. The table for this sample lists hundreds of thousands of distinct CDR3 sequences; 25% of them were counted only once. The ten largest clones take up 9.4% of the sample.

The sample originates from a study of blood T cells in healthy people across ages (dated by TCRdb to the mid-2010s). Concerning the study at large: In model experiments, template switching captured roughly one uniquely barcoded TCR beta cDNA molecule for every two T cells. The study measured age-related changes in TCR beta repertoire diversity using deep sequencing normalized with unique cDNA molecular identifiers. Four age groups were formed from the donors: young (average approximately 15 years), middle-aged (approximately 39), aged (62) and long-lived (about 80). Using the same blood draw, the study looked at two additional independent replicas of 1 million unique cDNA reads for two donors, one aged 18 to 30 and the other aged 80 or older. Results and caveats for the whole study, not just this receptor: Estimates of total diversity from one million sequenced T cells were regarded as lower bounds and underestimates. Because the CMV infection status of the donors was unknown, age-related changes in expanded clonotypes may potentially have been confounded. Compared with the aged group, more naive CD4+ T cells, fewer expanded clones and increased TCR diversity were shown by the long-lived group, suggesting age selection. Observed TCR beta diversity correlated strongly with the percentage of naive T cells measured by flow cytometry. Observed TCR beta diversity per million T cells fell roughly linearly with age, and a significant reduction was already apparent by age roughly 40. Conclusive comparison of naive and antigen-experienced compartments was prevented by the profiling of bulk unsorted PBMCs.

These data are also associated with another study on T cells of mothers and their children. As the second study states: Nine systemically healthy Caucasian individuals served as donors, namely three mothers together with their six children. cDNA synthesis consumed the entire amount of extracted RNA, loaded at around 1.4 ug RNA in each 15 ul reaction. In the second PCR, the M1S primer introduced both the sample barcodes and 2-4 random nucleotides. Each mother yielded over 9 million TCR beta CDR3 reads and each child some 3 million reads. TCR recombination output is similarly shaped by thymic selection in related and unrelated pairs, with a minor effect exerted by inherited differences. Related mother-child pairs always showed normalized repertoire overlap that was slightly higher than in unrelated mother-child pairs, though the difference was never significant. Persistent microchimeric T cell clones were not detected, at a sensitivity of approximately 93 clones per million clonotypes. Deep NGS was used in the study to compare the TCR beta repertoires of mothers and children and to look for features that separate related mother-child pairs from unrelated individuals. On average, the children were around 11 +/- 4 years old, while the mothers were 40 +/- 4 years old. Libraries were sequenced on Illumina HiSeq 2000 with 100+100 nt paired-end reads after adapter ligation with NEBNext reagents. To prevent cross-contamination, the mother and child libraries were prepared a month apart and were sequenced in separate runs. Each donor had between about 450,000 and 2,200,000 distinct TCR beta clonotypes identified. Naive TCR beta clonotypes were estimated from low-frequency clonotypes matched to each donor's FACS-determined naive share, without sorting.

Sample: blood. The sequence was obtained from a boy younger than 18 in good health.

The DNA reads as follows: TGTGCCGCGGGCTTTTTTACCTCCTACGAGCAGTACTTC. It codes for CAAGFFTSYEQYF. The chain couples TRBV28 to TRBJ2-7, with a weak D call of TRBD2 (5 bases match). Relative to germline, V is 11 bases shorter and J is 0 bases shorter, with 14 bases between their ends. The germline V gene sets CDR1 to MDHEN and CDR2 to SYDVKM. From its cysteine to its phenylalanine, the CDR3 spans 13 amino acids. The CDR3 DNA has 39 bases and is translated from base 1.